What follows is one T cell receptor beta chain and its context. Its antigen is undetermined. This record comes from a study of blood T cells in healthy people across ages. Study results and limitations: Greater diversity and more naive CD4+ cells were seen in long-lived donors than in aged donors. Higher naive T cell percentage went strongly together with higher TCR beta diversity. Unknown donor CMV status possibly confounded expanded clonotype changes.

Primed by a sample-barcoded 5' primer and a J-beta primer mix, a second PCR proceeded for about 6 to 11 cycles. MiXCR, applied by TCRdb to the 5' RACE reads, yields one record per CDR3 protein. This table has about 1.5 million distinct CDR3 sequences, roughly 43% appearing once. Trimming took 6 bases from V and 7 from J; bases not matched to a gene: 3. CDR3 length equals 12 residues. Sample donors were healthy Caucasian individuals that came from Russia, aged roughly 6 to 100. Sequencing was performed on blood. This receptor was identified in a woman aged 18-29 years in good health. The chain uses TRBV12-3 or TRBV12-4 and TRBJ2-1, with 7 nucleotides matching TRBD2. The CDR3 nucleotides are TGTGCCAGCAGAAGGACTAGGAATGAGCAGTTCTTC. Translated, it gives CASRRTRNEQFF.